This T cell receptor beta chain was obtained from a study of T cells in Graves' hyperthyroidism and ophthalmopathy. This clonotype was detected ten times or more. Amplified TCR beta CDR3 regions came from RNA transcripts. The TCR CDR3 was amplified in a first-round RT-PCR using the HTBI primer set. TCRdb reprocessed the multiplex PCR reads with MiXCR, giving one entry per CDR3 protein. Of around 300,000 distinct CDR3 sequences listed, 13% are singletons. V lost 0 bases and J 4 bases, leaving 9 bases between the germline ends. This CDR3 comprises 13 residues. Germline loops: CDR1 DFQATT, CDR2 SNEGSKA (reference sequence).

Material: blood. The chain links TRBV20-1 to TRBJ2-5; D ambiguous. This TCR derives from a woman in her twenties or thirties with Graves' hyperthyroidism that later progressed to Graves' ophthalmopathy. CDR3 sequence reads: CSARDTLLETQYF. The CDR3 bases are TGCAGTGCTAGAGATACTCTATTAGAGACCCAGTACTTC.